This T cell receptor beta chain is from a study of T cells in Graves' hyperthyroidism and ophthalmopathy. TCR beta CDR3 regions were amplified from RNA transcripts. TCR CDR3 regions were first amplified by RT-PCR with HTBI primers. TCRdb called the multiplex PCR reads again in MiXCR, with one record for every CDR3 protein. The top ten clones hold under 7% of a sample with a few hundred thousand distinct CDR3 sequences, about 15% of them seen once. Each patient was aged 18 to 65 and had newly diagnosed hyperthyroidism of under 2 months' duration. Fresh peripheral blood, roughly 10 ml, was the source of the PBMCs. V dropped 0 bases and J dropped 8; count of bases not matched to a gene: 3. The CDR3 runs 15 residues. Germline V lookup: CDR1 LGHNA, CDR2 YNFKEQ.

This TCR was recovered from a woman in her twenties or thirties with Graves' hyperthyroidism that later progressed to Graves' ophthalmopathy. This sequence joins TRBV4-2 and TRBJ1-4; 10 nucleotides match TRBD1. Sequencing was carried out using blood. CDR3 loop: CASSQEGQGNEKLFF. The CDR3 DNA reads as TGTGCCAGCAGCCAAGAGGGACAGGGGAACGAAAAACTGTTTTTT.